These 31 T cell receptor beta chains were sequenced from one sample in a study of blood T cell repertoires in COVID-19. Generated by immunoSEQ multiplex PCR, the TCRdb table keeps only in-frame clones and is missing some. The sample consists of about 45,000 clones, around 85% of them appearing once. The material sequenced was peripheral blood. These receptors came from an elderly woman with acute or convalescent COVID-19.

The chain has TRBV28 and TRBJ2-4; TRBD2 aligns across 8 bases. Germline values: CDR1 MDHEN, CDR2 SYDVKM. With 6 bases clipped from V and 3 bases from J, the junction kept 7 bases outside the gene matches. This CDR3 region has 15 residues. The CDR3 is CASSIAGGGKNIQYF. CDR3 bases: TGTGCCAGCAGCATCGCCGGGGGGGGCAAAAACATTCAGTACTTC.

In this sample, this clone turned up once. The chain uses TRBV11-1 and TRBJ2-1; D is unclear. The V gene's germline CDR1 is SGHAT and CDR2 FQDESV (reference sequence). V lost 5 bases and J 1 base, leaving 3 bases between the germline ends. The CDR3 has 12 residues. The CDR3 is CASSLSYNEQFF. CDR3 nucleotide sequence: TGTGCCAGCAGCCTATCCTACAATGAGCAGTTCTTC.

This chain connects TRBV15 to TRBJ2-1; D is perhaps TRBD1 (6 bases). Germline V lookup: CDR1 LNHNV, CDR2 YYDKDF (reference sequence). CDR3 length equals 16 residues. The V gene lost 4 bases and the J gene lost 4 bases, with 17 bases spanning the gap. The CDR3 nucleotides read TGTGCCACCAGCATGCTACAGGGTCACCCTTACAATGAGCAGTTCTTC. This gives the protein CATSMLQGHPYNEQFF.

In this sample, this clone turned up once. This chain joins TRBV19 and TRBJ2-2; 10 bases are a match to TRBD1. Germline trimming cut 6 bases from V and 6 bases from J; bases unmatched to any gene: 7. The CDR3 length is 15 residues. The germline gives CDR1 LNHDA, CDR2 SQIVND (reference sequence). The CDR3 is CASSPGQGSAGELFF. CDR3 DNA sequence: TGTGCCAGTAGCCCGGGACAGGGGAGTGCCGGGGAGCTGTTTTTT.

The chain is built from TRBV5-1 and TRBJ2-7; D possibly corresponds to TRBD2 (7 bases). This CDR3 is built from 16 residues. Germline loops: CDR1 SGHRS, CDR2 YFSETQ. V lost 0 bases and J lost 2, with 15 bases in between. The CDR3 sequence is CASSLGSGGPAYEQYF. The DNA for the CDR3 is TGCGCCAGCAGCTTGGGTTCCGGGGGGCCGGCCTACGAGCAGTACTTC.

The rearrangement joins TRBV24-1 to TRBJ2-3; D is unresolved. The germline gives CDR1 KGHDR, CDR2 SFDVKD. This CDR3 region has 13 residues. With 4 bases removed from V and 6 bases from J, the gap between germline ends came to 10 bases. CDR3 sequence: CATSEPPEDTQYF. CDR3 in DNA: TGTGCCACCAGTGAGCCCCCCGAGGATACGCAGTATTTT.

A single count supports this clone. V gene TRBV6-5 combines with J gene TRBJ2-3; 8 bases are shared with TRBD1. Germline values: CDR1 MNHEY, CDR2 SVGAGI. Germline trimming cut 2 bases from V and 4 bases from J; bases unmatched to any gene: 8. The CDR3 runs 16 residues. Here the CDR3 reads CASSYRRAGGPDTQYF. The CDR3 DNA reads TGTGCCAGCAGTTACCGGCGGGCAGGGGGCCCAGATACGCAGTATTTT.

The V gene is TRBV7-9, the J gene TRBJ1-1; 7 nucleotides line up with TRBD1. Germline-derived CDR1 and CDR2 are SEHNR and FQNEAQ (reference sequence). The CDR3 runs 14 residues. J gave up 4 bases and V 5 bases, and 7 bases lay outside the gene matches. The DNA of the CDR3 is TGTGCCAGCAGCCACAGGGGTTCGGGCACTGAAGCTTTCTTT. Translated, it gives CASSHRGSGTEAFF.

The CDR3 DNA is TGTGCCAGCAGCTTAGGAGCGGGTGGGGCAACTAATGAAAAACTGTTTTTT. It is translated as CASSLGAGGATNEKLFF. The chain employs TRBV7-9 and TRBJ1-4; no clear D gene. Germline CDR1 SEHNR, CDR2 FQNEAQ (reference sequence). The CDR3 spans 17 residues. With 1 base removed from V and 0 bases from J, the gap between germline ends came to 12 bases.

The gene calls are TRBV18 and TRBJ1-5; 8 nucleotides agree with TRBD1. The CDR3 loop spans 16 amino acids. Germline CDR1 and CDR2: KGHSH and LQKENI. V dropped 6 bases and J dropped 7; count of bases not matched to a gene: 14. The CDR3 DNA reads as TGTGCCAGCTCCCCCATATCGGACAGGGATGGACAGCCCCAGCATTTT. It is translated as CASSPISDRDGQPQHF.

The rearrangement uses TRBV21-1 and TRBJ2-1; the table's D call, TRBD2, was not checked against the DNA. TRBV21-1 is a documented pseudogene. The CDR3 runs to 12 residues. This chain's CDR3 is CASIPPGSEQFF. The CDR3 bases are TGTGCCAGCATCCCCCCTGGGAGTGAGCAGTTCTTC.

The chain is built from TRBV19 and TRBJ2-7; 9 bases fit TRBD2. V lost 5 bases, J lost 1 base, and 6 bases stayed unmatched. Looked up from germline, CDR1 is LNHDA and CDR2 is SQIVND (reference sequence). This CDR3 spans 15 amino acids. The CDR3 coding sequence is TGTGCCAGTAGTGAAACTAGCGGGCTTTCCTACGAGCAGTACTTC. It translates to CASSETSGLSYEQYF.

This chain uses TRBV5-4 with TRBJ1-1, with a tentative D call TRBD1 (6 bases). The ends were cut back, 7 bases at V and 0 bases at J, with 22 bases in the middle. In germline, CDR1 is SGHNT, CDR2 YYREEE (reference sequence). This CDR3 comprises 17 residues. CDR3 residues: CASSLSGGRGVNTEAFF. The DNA for the CDR3 is TGTGCCAGCTCCCTTTCCGGAGGGAGGGGGGTGAACACTGAAGCTTTCTTT.

The chain carries TRBV6-1 and TRBJ2-1, with 15 bases aligning to TRBD2. Looked up from germline, CDR1 is MNHNS and CDR2 is SASEGT. V lost 2 bases, J lost 8 bases, and 4 bases stayed unmatched. This CDR3 has 16 residues. The CDR3: CASSERTSGRGDEQFF. The CDR3 DNA sequence: TGTGCCAGCAGTGAACGGACTAGCGGGAGGGGGGATGAGCAGTTCTTC.

The V and J genes are TRBV7-2 and TRBJ2-1, with unresolved D. Germline V gene lookup returns CDR1 SGHTA and CDR2 FQGNSA. The CDR3 runs to 14 residues. V gave up 5 bases and J gave up 8 bases, with 16 bases separating them. Written as DNA, the CDR3 is TGTGCCAGCAGCCCGTCCAGAGGATCTGATGAGCAGTTCTTC. Its protein is CASSPSRGSDEQFF.

A single count supports this clone. The chain is built from TRBV2 and TRBJ2-5; 8 nucleotides match TRBD2. The V gene's germline CDR1 is SNHLY and CDR2 FYNNEI. V was pared by 6 bases and J by 7 bases, with 7 bases of the junction left unmatched. CDR3 length: 13 residues. CDR3 DNA sequence: TGTGCCAGCAGGGGACTAGAAGGGGGGACCCAGTACTTC. As protein: CASRGLEGGTQYF. The full variable domain, completed using reference TRBV2 and TRBJ2-5, is EPEVTQTPSHQVTQMGQEVILRCVPISNHLYFYWYRQILGQKVEFLVSFYNNEISEKSEIFDDQFSVERPDGSNFTLKIRSTKLEDSAMYFCASRGLEGGTQYFGPGTRLLVL.

J is TRBJ1-1 and V is TRBV11-2; 9 nucleotides agree with TRBD1. Germline CDR1 is SGHAT and CDR2 is FQNNGV. V shed 2 bases, J shed 0 bases, and the junction held 10 bases outside the gene matches. The CDR3 is 18 amino acids. Written as DNA, the CDR3 is TGTGCCAGCAGCTTATCAACCGGGACAGGGACTATGAACACTGAAGCTTTCTTT. Translating gives CASSLSTGTGTMNTEAFF.

V usage is TRBV30 and J usage is TRBJ2-1; no firm D call. The CDR3 is 13 residues long. The V gene lost 3 bases and the J gene lost 7 bases, with 13 bases spanning the gap. Germline CDR1 GTSNPN, CDR2 SVGIG (reference sequence). The CDR3 DNA reads TGTGCCTGGAGCGCCCCGAATGAGAATGAGCAGTTCTTC. Its protein is CAWSAPNENEQFF.

CDR3 sequence reads: CASSQGEGGRVTGEQYF. As DNA, the CDR3 is TGCGCCAGCAGCCAAGGCGAGGGGGGGAGGGTAACGGGAGAGCAGTACTTC. V and J are TRBV4-1 and TRBJ2-7; maybe TRBD2 (7 bases). The V end lost 1 base, the J end lost 7 bases, and 23 bases lay between the germline ends. This CDR3 is built from 17 residues. The germline gives CDR1 MGHRA, CDR2 YSYEKL.

This clone has a handful of counts. This chain uses TRBV28 with TRBJ1-4; D is perhaps TRBD1 (5 bases). This CDR3 is built from 14 residues. The germline V gene encodes CDR1 MDHEN and CDR2 SYDVKM. V lost 7 bases and J 7 bases, leaving 16 bases between the germline ends. CDR3 protein: CASTGGRGFEKLFF. The CDR3 nucleotides are TGTGCCAGCACTGGGGGGAGGGGCTTTGAAAAACTGTTTTTT.

V usage is TRBV6-2 or TRBV6-3 and J usage is TRBJ2-2; 7 bases agree with TRBD2. The trim removed 6 bases at V and 5 bases at J, leaving 12 bases unmatched. The CDR3 sequence is 16 residues long. Germline V gene data show CDR1 as MNHEY and CDR2 as SVGEGT. CDR3 coding DNA: TGTGCCAGCAGCCGAGCAGGACTAGGGATTACCGGGGAGCTGTTTTTT. Protein: CASSRAGLGITGELFF.

The chain uses TRBV9 and TRBJ2-7, with no clear D. There are 16 residues in the CDR3. V shed 0 bases and J shed 0 bases, with 13 bases lying between them. In germline, CDR1 is SGDLS, CDR2 YYNGEE. The chain's CDR3 is CASSVDPSLHSYEQYF. The CDR3 DNA reads TGTGCCAGCAGCGTAGATCCTAGTCTGCACTCCTACGAGCAGTACTTC.

The chain has TRBV7-9 and TRBJ2-1; 12 bases fit TRBD2. This CDR3 has 19 residues. V lost 5 bases to trimming and J lost 8 bases; unmatched junction nucleotides: 19. From germline, CDR1 is SEHNR and CDR2 FQNEAQ (reference sequence). This CDR3 is CASSTGGATSGSGWDEQFF. The CDR3 DNA is TGTGCCAGCAGCACGGGGGGGGCGACTAGCGGGAGCGGTTGGGATGAGCAGTTCTTC. Using reference TRBV7-9 and TRBJ2-1 for the parts outside the CDR3, the full variable domain is DTGVSQNPRHKITKRGQNVTFRCDPISEHNRLYWYRQTLGQGPEFLTYFQNEAQLEKSRLLSDRFSAERPKGSFSTLEIQRTEQGDSAMYLCASSTGGATSGSGWDEQFFGPGTRLTVL.

The rearrangement uses TRBV19 and TRBJ2-7; D call uncertain. Germline V gives CDR1 LNHDA, CDR2 SQIVND (reference sequence). The CDR3 spans 13 residues. Trimming took 1 base from V and 4 from J, leaving 8 bases between them. DNA of the CDR3: TGTGCCAGTAGTATAGGGGCGTCATACGAGCAGTACTTC. This codes for CASSIGASYEQYF.

The CDR3 loop reads CASSEGLATNEQFF. The DNA for the CDR3 is TGTGCCAGCAGTGAGGGACTAGCGACCAATGAGCAGTTCTTC. The rearrangement joins TRBV6-1 to TRBJ2-1; 10 bases line up with TRBD2. Trimming cost V 3 bases and J 6 bases; bases outside gene matches: 2. The CDR3 length is 14 residues. Germline CDR1 reads MNHNS; CDR2 reads SASEGT.

V is TRBV19 and J is TRBJ2-1, with TRBD2 matching 15 bases. Germline CDR1 LNHDA, CDR2 SQIVND (reference sequence). J lost 6 bases, V lost 1 base, and 4 bases had no gene match. This CDR3 has 17 amino acids. CDR3 coding DNA: TGTGCCAGTAGTATAGGGACTAGCGGGAGGGGAATCAATGAGCAGTTCTTC. It yields the protein CASSIGTSGRGINEQFF.

The chain combines TRBV14 with TRBJ2-7; D gene ambiguous. Trimming pared 4 bases from V and 2 bases from J, leaving 6 bases between. Germline V lookup: CDR1 SGHDN, CDR2 FVKESK. The CDR3 is 12 amino acids. CDR3 nucleotide sequence: TGTGCCAGCAGCCTCATTCCCTACGAGCAGTACTTC. Residues: CASSLIPYEQYF.

J is TRBJ2-5 and V is TRBV6-6; D call uncertain. The CDR3 has 15 residues. Germline assignment: CDR1 MNHNY and CDR2 SVGAGI (reference sequence). V gave up 2 bases and J gave up 5 bases, with 15 bases separating them. In DNA, the CDR3 is TGTGCCAGCAGTTACAGCTATACCCCGGGTGAGACCCAGTACTTC. Its translation: CASSYSYTPGETQYF.

The chain uses TRBV5-1 and TRBJ2-1, with D possibly being TRBD1 (6 bases). This CDR3 has 14 amino acids. Trimming shortened V by 2 bases and J by 5 bases, and 11 bases separated the two germline ends. Germline CDR1 reads SGHRS; CDR2 reads YFSETQ. The CDR3 spells CASSLQGLDNEQFF. CDR3 bases: TGCGCCAGCAGCTTACAGGGTCTAGACAATGAGCAGTTCTTC.

This chain links TRBV28 with TRBJ2-7; 7 bases agree with TRBD1. CDR1 is MDHEN, CDR2 SYDVKM, per germline. Trimming cost V 4 bases and J 0 bases; bases outside gene matches: 6. CDR3 length: 15 residues. CDR3 amino acids: CASSSDRVSSYEQYF. CDR3 bases: TGTGCCAGCAGTTCAGACAGGGTGAGCTCCTACGAGCAGTACTTC.

This chain joins TRBV5-1 and TRBJ2-7; the D gene is possibly TRBD1 (5 bases). Germline V gene sequence: CDR1 SGHRS, CDR2 YFSETQ. Trimming pared 2 bases from V and 3 bases from J, leaving 15 bases between. The CDR3 spans 15 residues. The CDR3 reads CASSLRASRDYEQYF. CDR3 DNA: TGCGCCAGCAGCTTAAGAGCGAGCAGGGACTACGAGCAGTACTTC.